This entry concerns a single T cell receptor (beta chain). This sample stems from a study of blood T cell repertoires in COVID-19. The repertoire was sequenced with immunoSEQ multiplex PCR; TCRdb's copy has only in-frame clones and lacks some. The sample includes 160,000 or so clones, 70% to 80% of them seen just once. With 5 bases clipped from V and 1 base from J, the junction kept 2 bases outside the gene matches. This CDR3 has 13 amino acids. Germline V gives CDR1 SGHRS, CDR2 YFSETQ. The sequence derives from a woman aged 55-75 years with COVID-19, enrolled during active disease. The specimen sequenced was peripheral blood. The chain recombines TRBV5-1 with TRBJ1-1; the match to TRBD1 covers 7 bases. CDR3 in DNA: TGCGCCAGCAGTGGGACAGCGAACACTGAAGCTTTCTTT. Its translation is CASSGTANTEAFF.